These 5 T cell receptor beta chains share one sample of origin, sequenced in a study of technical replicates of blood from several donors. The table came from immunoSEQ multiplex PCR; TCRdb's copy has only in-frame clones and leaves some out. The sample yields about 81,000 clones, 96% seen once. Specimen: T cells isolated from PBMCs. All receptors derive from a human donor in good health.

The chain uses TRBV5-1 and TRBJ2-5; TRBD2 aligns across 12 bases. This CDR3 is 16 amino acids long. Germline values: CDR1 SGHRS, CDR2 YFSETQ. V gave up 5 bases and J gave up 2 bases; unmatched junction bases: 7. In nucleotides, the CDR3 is TGCGCCAGCAGATCTCTAGCGGGAGGGGGACAAGAGACCCAGTACTTC. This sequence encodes CASRSLAGGGQETQYF.

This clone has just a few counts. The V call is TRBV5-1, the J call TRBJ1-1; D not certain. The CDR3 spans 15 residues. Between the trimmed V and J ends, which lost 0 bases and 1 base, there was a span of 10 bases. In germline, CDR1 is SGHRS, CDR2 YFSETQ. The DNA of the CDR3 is TGCGCCAGCAGCTTGGGGACTGTAGGGAACACTGAAGCTTTCTTT. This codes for CASSLGTVGNTEAFF. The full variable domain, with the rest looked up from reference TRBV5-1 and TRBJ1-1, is KAGVTQTPRYLIKTRGQQVTLSCSPISGHRSVSWYQQTPGQGLQFLFEYFSETQRNKGNFPGRFSGRQFSNSRSEMNVSTLELGDSALYLCASSLGTVGNTEAFFGQGTRLTVV.

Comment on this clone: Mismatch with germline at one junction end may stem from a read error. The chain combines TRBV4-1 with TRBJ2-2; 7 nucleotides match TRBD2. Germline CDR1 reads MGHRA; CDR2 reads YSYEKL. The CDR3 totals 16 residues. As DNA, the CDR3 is TGCGCCAGCAGCACGCGGACTAGATCGAACGCCGGGGAGCTGTTTTTT. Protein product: CASSTRTRSNAGELFF.

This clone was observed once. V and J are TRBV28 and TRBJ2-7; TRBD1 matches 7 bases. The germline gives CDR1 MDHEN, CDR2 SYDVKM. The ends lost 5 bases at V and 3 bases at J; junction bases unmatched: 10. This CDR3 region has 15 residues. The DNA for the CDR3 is TGTGCCAGCAGTATCAGGGGGATACGGCTCTACGAGCAGTACTTC. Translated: CASSIRGIRLYEQYF.

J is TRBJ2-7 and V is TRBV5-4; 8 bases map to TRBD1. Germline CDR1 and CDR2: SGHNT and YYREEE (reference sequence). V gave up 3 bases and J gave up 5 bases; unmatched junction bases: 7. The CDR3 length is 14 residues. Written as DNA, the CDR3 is TGTGCCAGCAGCTCCCTAGACAGGGGAGACGAGCAGTACTTC. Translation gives CASSSLDRGDEQYF. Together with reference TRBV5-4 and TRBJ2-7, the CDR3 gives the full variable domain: ETGVTQSPTHLIKTRGQQVTLRCSSQSGHNTVSWYQQALGQGPQFIFQYYREEENGRGNFPPRFSGLQFPNYSSELNVNALELDDSALYLCASSSLDRGDEQYFGPGTRLTVT.